This passage covers 32 T cell receptor beta chains from one sample sequenced in a study of T cell repertoires in cytomegalovirus infection. Using its own MiXCR run on the reads, TCRdb lists one record per CDR3 protein. The sample consists of about 180,000 distinct CDR3 sequences, about a sixth of them appearing once. Sequencing input: CD8+ T cells from PBMCs. These receptors were obtained from a human donor in good health (CMV status not recorded). Some clones in this sample may be carry-over from other donors' samples.

The V and J genes are TRBV2 and TRBJ2-3, with D possibly TRBD2 on 6 matching bases. V shed 7 bases and J shed 4 bases, with 18 bases lying between them. CDR1 and CDR2 (germline): SNHLY, FYNNEI. The CDR3 is made up of 15 amino acids. Written as DNA, the CDR3 is TGTGCCAGCACCCCCGGGGAGGTCCTTCCAGATACGCAGTATTTT. It translates to CASTPGEVLPDTQYF.

The genes are TRBV28 and TRBJ2-5, with D tentatively TRBD1 (6 bases). The CDR3 totals 14 residues. Germline loops: CDR1 MDHEN, CDR2 SYDVKM. The V end lost 9 bases, the J end lost 5 bases, and 19 bases lay between the germline ends. The CDR3 sequence is CASWGSGVTETQYF. For the CDR3, the DNA is TGTGCCAGTTGGGGTTCAGGGGTGACGGAGACCCAGTACTTC.

The V gene is TRBV28, the J gene TRBJ2-5; TRBD2 matches at 9 bases. The length of the CDR3 is 15 residues. V lost 8 bases and J lost 1; bases outside the gene matches: 8. Per the germline V gene, CDR1 is MDHEN and CDR2 is SYDVKM. CDR3 DNA sequence: TGTGCCAGCGGGTCGGCGGGGGGGCTCCAAGAGACCCAGTACTTC. Translating gives CASGSAGGLQETQYF.

The chain links TRBV6-2 or TRBV6-3 to TRBJ1-1; 8 bases line up with TRBD1. Per germline, CDR1 MNHEY and CDR2 SVGEGT. The trim removed 7 bases at V and 5 bases at J, leaving 21 bases unmatched. This CDR3 is built from 18 residues. This CDR3 reads CASKSFIGQGAKGTEAFF. The CDR3 DNA is TGTGCCAGCAAGTCTTTCATAGGGCAGGGGGCAAAGGGGACTGAAGCTTTCTTT.

There are a few counts of this clonotype. The V call is TRBV6-2 or TRBV6-3, the J call TRBJ1-1; possible D gene TRBD1, 5 bases. V lost 5 bases, J lost 8 bases, and 9 bases lay in between. Germline CDR1 reads MNHEY; CDR2 reads SVGEGT. The CDR3 consists of 11 residues. This CDR3 reads CASSIRQEAFF. The CDR3 bases are TGTGCCAGCAGTATTCGACAGGAAGCTTTCTTT.

This chain connects TRBV7-8 to TRBJ2-1; maybe TRBD2 (7 bases). The germline V gene encodes CDR1 SGHVS and CDR2 FQNEAQ. The germline V and J ends were trimmed by 2 bases and 0 bases, with 17 bases remaining between them. This CDR3 contains 18 residues. The chain's CDR3 is CASSLMFEGGSSYNEQFF. CDR3 sequence (DNA): TGTGCCAGCAGCTTAATGTTTGAGGGGGGGAGCTCCTACAATGAGCAGTTCTTC.

This sequence joins TRBV4-2 and TRBJ2-7; D gene uncertain. V lost 0 bases to trimming and J lost 1 base, with 4 bases between them. The CDR3 contains 13 residues. In germline, CDR1 is LGHNA, CDR2 YNFKEQ. The CDR3 is CASSQERSYEQYF. CDR3 in DNA: TGTGCCAGCAGCCAAGAACGGTCCTACGAGCAGTACTTC.

This sequence joins TRBV15 and TRBJ2-1; no reliable D call. CDR1 and CDR2 from the germline V gene are LNHNV and YYDKDF (reference sequence). V gave up 0 bases and J gave up 6 bases, with 12 bases separating them. The CDR3 length is 15 residues. CDR3 DNA sequence: TGTGCCACCAGCAGAGATTTGTACGAAGCCAATGAGCAGTTCTTC. Its translation: CATSRDLYEANEQFF.

The chain uses TRBV12-3 or TRBV12-4 and TRBJ1-6; 10 positions match TRBD1. The CDR3 extends over 14 amino acids. Unmatched junction bases numbered 6, after V lost 6 bases and J lost 10 bases. CDR3 region: CASSQTGGGSPLHF. CDR3 sequence (DNA): TGTGCCAGCAGCCAGACAGGGGGCGGGTCACCCCTCCACTTT.

The table lists this clonotype with a few counts. The rearrangement uses TRBV20-1 and TRBJ2-5; D perhaps matches TRBD2 (6 bases). This CDR3 comprises 12 residues. V was clipped by 6 bases and J by 6 bases, with 14 bases between them. Germline CDR1 DFQATT, CDR2 SNEGSKA (reference sequence). Here the CDR3 DNA reads TGCAGTGCGAGGACACGGGAGAAGACCCAGTACTTC. It is translated as CSARTREKTQYF.

This clonotype has ten or more counts. The J gene is TRBJ2-3, the V gene TRBV11-2, with D perhaps matching TRBD1 or TRBD2 (5 bases each). The germline V and J ends were trimmed by 1 base and 2 bases, with 10 bases remaining between them. In germline, CDR1 is SGHAT, CDR2 FQNNGV. The CDR3 runs 15 residues. CDR3 bases: TGTGCCAGCAGCTTAGTTGGGGGTGTCACAGATACGCAGTATTTT. This sequence encodes CASSLVGGVTDTQYF.

V gene TRBV20-1 combines with J gene TRBJ2-7; D is unclear. The CDR3 length is 12 residues. Germline CDR1 is DFQATT and CDR2 is SNEGSKA (reference sequence). Trimming pared 4 bases from V and 6 bases from J, leaving 13 bases between. The CDR3 DNA reads as TGCAGTGCTAAGGGAATGGTCCGCGAGCAGTACTTC. This sequence encodes CSAKGMVREQYF.

Comments on this clonotype: The junction does not match germline at one end; this may be a read error. The gene calls are TRBV6-2 or TRBV6-3 and TRBJ2-2; a possible D gene is TRBD2 (5 bases). This CDR3 region has 15 residues. Per the germline V gene, CDR1 is MNHEY and CDR2 is SVGEGT. The DNA of the CDR3 is TGTGCCAGCAGATACTCGGCTAGCTGGGGCGGGGAGCTGTTTTTT. It yields the protein CASRYSASWGGELFF.

This clonotype has just a few counts. The chain has TRBV27 and TRBJ1-2; D is ambiguous. This CDR3 has 13 residues. Germline V gene sequence: CDR1 MNHEY, CDR2 SMNVEV (reference sequence). V lost 0 bases and J lost 6, with 8 bases in between. For the CDR3, the DNA is TGTGCCAGCAGTTTATCCCGGGCCCATGGCTACACCTTC. It encodes CASSLSRAHGYTF.

This sequence joins TRBV12-3 or TRBV12-4 and TRBJ2-5; D may be TRBD2 (5 bases). The CDR3 sequence is 13 residues long. Deletions cut 5 bases from V and 5 bases from J, with 12 bases between. The CDR3 sequence is CASSIRTGETQYF. The CDR3, as DNA: TGTGCCAGCAGTATCCGGACGGGGGAGACCCAGTACTTC.

In this sample, this clonotype turned up a few times. This rearrangement joins TRBV7-8 to TRBJ1-4, with 7 bases fitting TRBD1. The CDR3 contains 18 residues. The germline CDR1 and CDR2 sequences are SGHVS and FQNEAQ. V lost 5 bases to trimming and J lost 0 bases; unmatched junction nucleotides: 12. CDR3: CASSALRAGGATNEKLFF. Written as DNA, the CDR3 is TGTGCCAGCAGCGCTCTGAGGGCAGGGGGAGCAACTAATGAAAAACTGTTTTTT. Combining the CDR3 with reference TRBV7-8 and TRBJ1-4 gives the whole variable domain GAGVSQSPRYKVAKRGQDVALRCDPISGHVSLFWYQQALGQGPEFLTYFQNEAQLDKSGLPSDRFFAERPEGSVSTLKIQRTQQEDSAVYLCASSALRAGGATNEKLFFGSGTQLSVL.

J is TRBJ2-1 and V is TRBV27, with a tentative D call TRBD2 (7 bases). CDR1 is MNHEY and CDR2 is SMNVEV in the germline V gene (reference sequence). V dropped 2 bases and J dropped 7 bases, with 12 bases sitting between them. CDR3 length equals 14 residues. The chain's CDR3 is CASSLGGGENEQFF. The CDR3 DNA is TGTGCCAGCAGTTTAGGAGGGGGGGAGAATGAGCAGTTCTTC.

The sample holds a few counts of this clonotype. The chain employs TRBV6-2 or TRBV6-3 and TRBJ2-3; D might be TRBD1 or TRBD2, each matching 6 bases. The CDR3 spans 14 residues. The V end was cut by 4 bases, the J end by 3 bases, with 11 bases between. Germline CDR1 is MNHEY and CDR2 is SVGEGT. CDR3 in DNA: TGTGCCAGCAGTTCTAGGGGGGAGACAGATACGCAGTATTTT. Protein product: CASSSRGETDTQYF.

This rearrangement joins TRBV12-3 or TRBV12-4 to TRBJ1-4, with TRBD1 as a possible D gene (6 bases). The CDR3 has 13 amino acids. Between the trimmed V and J ends, which lost 7 bases and 8 bases, there was a span of 14 bases. The CDR3 region has the DNA TGTGCCAGCACCTCGGGGACACCCGAAAAACTGTTTTTT. Translation: CASTSGTPEKLFF.

V and J are TRBV7-9 and TRBJ1-2, with D tentatively TRBD1 (5 bases). The CDR3 consists of 18 residues. Trimming removed 5 bases from V and 0 bases from J, with 22 bases in between. Germline V gene data show CDR1 as SEHNR and CDR2 as FQNEAQ (reference sequence). CDR3 in amino acids: CASSAPRRFPTANYGYTF. The CDR3 region has the DNA TGTGCCAGCAGCGCCCCCAGAAGGTTTCCGACAGCTAACTATGGCTACACCTTC.

The J gene is TRBJ1-2, the V gene TRBV2, with D unresolved. The CDR3 sequence is 15 residues long. Trimming took 3 bases from V and 7 from J, leaving 18 bases between them. CDR1 is SNHLY and CDR2 is FYNNEI in the germline V gene. CDR3 loop: CASSEDLQPTVGYTF. CDR3 nucleotide sequence: TGTGCCAGCAGTGAGGATCTGCAACCAACCGTTGGCTACACCTTC.

The chain carries TRBV7-9 and TRBJ2-3; 8 bases line up with TRBD2. Per germline, CDR1 SEHNR and CDR2 FQNEAQ (reference sequence). The V and J ends lost 4 bases and 4 bases, in that order; junction bases with no gene match: 10. The CDR3 runs 16 residues. This CDR3 reads CASSSGLGLAADTQYF. CDR3 bases: TGTGCCAGCAGCTCGGGACTAGGATTGGCGGCAGATACGCAGTATTTT.

The chain uses TRBV7-6 and TRBJ1-2; D not resolved. CDR3 length equals 14 residues. Germline CDR1 reads SGHVS; CDR2 reads FNYEAQ. The ends were cut back, 1 base at V and 4 bases at J, with 10 bases in the middle. In nucleotides, the CDR3 is TGTGCCAGCAGCTTAGAGGGCCAGCCCTATGGCTACACCTTC. It translates to CASSLEGQPYGYTF.

The V call is TRBV7-2, the J call TRBJ2-6; D unresolved. V lost 10 bases, J lost 6 bases, and 16 bases lay in between. CDR3 length: 14 amino acids. Germline V gene data show CDR1 as SGHTA and CDR2 as FQGNSA. CDR3 sequence: CATPSPPQANVLTF. CDR3 nucleotides: TGTGCCACCCCGAGTCCTCCGCAGGCCAACGTCCTGACTTTC.

This clonotype was seen a few times. The V call is TRBV27, the J call TRBJ1-6, with D possibly matching TRBD1 (6 bases). Germline values: CDR1 MNHEY, CDR2 SMNVEV (reference sequence). V gave up 0 bases and J gave up 8 bases, with 17 bases separating them. The CDR3 totals 17 residues. The CDR3 spells CASSLSSRRQADSPLHF. For the CDR3, the DNA is TGTGCCAGCAGTTTATCCTCTCGGCGACAGGCCGATTCACCCCTCCACTTT.

This clonotype has a handful of counts. The chain is built from TRBV6-2 or TRBV6-3 and TRBJ2-3; D is uncertain. Trimming removed 6 bases from V and 2 bases from J, with 15 bases in between. CDR1 MNHEY and CDR2 SVGEGT come from the germline V gene. This CDR3 has 15 amino acids. The CDR3 bases are TGTGCCAGCAGCATATCGGACGGCTTCACAGATACGCAGTATTTT. This gives the protein CASSISDGFTDTQYF.

The chain carries TRBV7-2 and TRBJ1-1, with 7 nucleotides matching TRBD1. CDR1 SGHTA and CDR2 FQGNSA come from the germline V gene. The CDR3 contains 13 residues. Germline trimming cut 5 bases from V and 4 bases from J; bases unmatched to any gene: 4. CDR3 loop: CASSPTGSTEAFF. Here the CDR3 DNA reads TGTGCCAGCAGCCCGACAGGGAGCACTGAAGCTTTCTTT.

This clonotype was detected once. The chain links TRBV19 to TRBJ1-5, with D unresolved. Germline CDR1 reads LNHDA; CDR2 reads SQIVND (reference sequence). The CDR3 runs to 15 residues. Trimming took off 7 bases at V and 0 bases at J, with 13 bases between the two ends. This CDR3 reads CASTQGWGSNQPQHF. The CDR3 DNA is TGTGCCAGTACCCAAGGTTGGGGTAGCAATCAGCCCCAGCATTTT.

This rearrangement joins TRBV7-3 to TRBJ2-3; a weak D match, TRBD2 (6 bases). Between the trimmed V and J ends, which lost 2 bases and 0 bases, there was a span of 9 bases. This CDR3 has 15 residues. The germline CDR1 and CDR2 sequences are SGHTA and FQGTGA. The CDR3 loop reads CASSLGGLSTDTQYF. CDR3 nucleotides: TGTGCCAGCAGCTTAGGAGGGCTTAGCACAGATACGCAGTATTTT.

This clonotype has just a few counts. This chain uses TRBV9 with TRBJ2-1, with 7 bases matching TRBD2. This CDR3 has 11 residues. The trim removed 9 bases at V and 7 bases at J, leaving 4 bases unmatched. Germline V gives CDR1 SGDLS, CDR2 YYNGEE. The CDR3 loop reads CATGAGNEQFF. The CDR3 nucleotides are TGTGCCACCGGAGCGGGGAATGAGCAGTTCTTC.

This clonotype was counted a few times. The chain employs TRBV7-9 and TRBJ2-7; possibly TRBD2 for D (6 bases). Germline assignment: CDR1 SEHNR and CDR2 FQNEAQ (reference sequence). The CDR3 has 13 residues. Trimming removed 0 bases from V and 6 bases from J, with 9 bases in between. CDR3 protein: CASSLAGGREQYF. The DNA of the CDR3 is TGTGCCAGCAGCTTAGCAGGAGGGCGCGAGCAGTACTTC. Looking up the rest from reference TRBV7-9 and TRBJ2-7 gives the full variable domain: DTGVSQNPRHKITKRGQNVTFRCDPISEHNRLYWYRQTLGQGPEFLTYFQNEAQLEKSRLLSDRFSAERPKGSFSTLEIQRTEQGDSAMYLCASSLAGGREQYFGPGTRLTVT.

The chain combines TRBV30 with TRBJ2-7, with D unresolved. The CDR3 runs to 14 residues. Germline lookup yields CDR1 GTSNPN and CDR2 SVGIG (reference sequence). The V gene lost 0 bases and the J gene lost 7 bases, with 16 bases spanning the gap. The CDR3 spells CAWSVNTLAWEQYF. The DNA of the CDR3 is TGTGCCTGGAGTGTAAATACGCTCGCCTGGGAGCAGTACTTC.